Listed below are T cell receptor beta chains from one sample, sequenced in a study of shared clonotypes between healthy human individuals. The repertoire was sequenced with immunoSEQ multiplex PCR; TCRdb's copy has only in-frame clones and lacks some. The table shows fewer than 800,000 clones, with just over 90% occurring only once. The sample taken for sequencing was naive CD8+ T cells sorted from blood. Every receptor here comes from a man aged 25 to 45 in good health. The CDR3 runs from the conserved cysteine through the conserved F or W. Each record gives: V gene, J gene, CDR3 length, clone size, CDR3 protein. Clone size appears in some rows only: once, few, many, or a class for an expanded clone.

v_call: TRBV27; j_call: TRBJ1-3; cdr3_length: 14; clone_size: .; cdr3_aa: CASSLGRVGNTIYF
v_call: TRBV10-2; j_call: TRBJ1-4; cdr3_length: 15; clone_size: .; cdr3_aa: CASSDRGITNEKLFF
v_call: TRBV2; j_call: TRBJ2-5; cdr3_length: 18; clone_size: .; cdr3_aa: CASSELRDSYNKGETQYF
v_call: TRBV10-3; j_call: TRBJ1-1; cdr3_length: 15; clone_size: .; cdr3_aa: CAISSAGQMNTEAFF
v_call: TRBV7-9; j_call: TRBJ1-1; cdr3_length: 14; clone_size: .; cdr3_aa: CASSPRGAQTEAFF
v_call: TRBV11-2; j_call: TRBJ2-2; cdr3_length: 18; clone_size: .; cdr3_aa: CASSFPRRGSMHTGELFF
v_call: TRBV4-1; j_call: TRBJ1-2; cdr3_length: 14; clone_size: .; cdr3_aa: CASSQVTGESGYTF
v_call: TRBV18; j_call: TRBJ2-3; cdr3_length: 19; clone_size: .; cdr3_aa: CASSPRSRDLLHNTDTQYF
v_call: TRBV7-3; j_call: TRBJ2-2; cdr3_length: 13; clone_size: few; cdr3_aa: CASSAGGFGELFF
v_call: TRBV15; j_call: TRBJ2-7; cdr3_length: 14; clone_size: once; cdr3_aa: CATSRLQGFHEQYF
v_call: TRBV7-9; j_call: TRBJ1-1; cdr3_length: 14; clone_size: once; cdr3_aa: CASSLGDKNTEAFF
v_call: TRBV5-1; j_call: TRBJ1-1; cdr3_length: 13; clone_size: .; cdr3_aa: CASSLGGTTEAFF
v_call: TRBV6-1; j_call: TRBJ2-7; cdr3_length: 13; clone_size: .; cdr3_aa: CASIGGQGVEQYF
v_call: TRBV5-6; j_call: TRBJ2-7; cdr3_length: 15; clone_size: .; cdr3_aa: CASSLSFQGLGEQYF
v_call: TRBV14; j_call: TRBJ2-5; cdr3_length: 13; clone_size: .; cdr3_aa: CASSNFREGTQYF
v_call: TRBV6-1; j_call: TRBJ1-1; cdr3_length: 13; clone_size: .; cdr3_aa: CASRGGGRTEAFF
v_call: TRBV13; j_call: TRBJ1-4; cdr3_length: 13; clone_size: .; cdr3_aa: CASQGGPNEKLFF
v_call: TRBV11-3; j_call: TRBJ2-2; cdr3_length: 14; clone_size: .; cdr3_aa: CASSFTDNTGELFF
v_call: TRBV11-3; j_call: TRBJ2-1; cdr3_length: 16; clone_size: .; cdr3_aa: CASSSSGSRTYNEQFF
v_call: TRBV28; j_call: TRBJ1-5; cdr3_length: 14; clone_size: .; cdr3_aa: CASSLSGLGQPQHF
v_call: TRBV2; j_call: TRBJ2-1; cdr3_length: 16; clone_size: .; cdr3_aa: CASSDREVTSYNEQFF
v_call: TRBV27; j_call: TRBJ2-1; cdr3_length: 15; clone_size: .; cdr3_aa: CASSSPTSGNNEQFF
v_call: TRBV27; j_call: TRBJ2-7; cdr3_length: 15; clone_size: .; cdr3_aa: CASSFGTSGNQEQYF
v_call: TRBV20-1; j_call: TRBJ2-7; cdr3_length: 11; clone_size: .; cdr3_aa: CSADGVYEQYF
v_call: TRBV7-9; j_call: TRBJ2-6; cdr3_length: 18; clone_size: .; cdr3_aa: CASSLAGAGAGGANVLTF
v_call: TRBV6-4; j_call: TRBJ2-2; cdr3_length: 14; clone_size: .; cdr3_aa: CASRTGPNTGELFF
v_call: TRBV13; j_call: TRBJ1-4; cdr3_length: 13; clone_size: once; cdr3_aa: CASSLEGHEKLFF
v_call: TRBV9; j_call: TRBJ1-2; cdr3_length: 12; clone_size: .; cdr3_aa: CASSVGYNGYTF
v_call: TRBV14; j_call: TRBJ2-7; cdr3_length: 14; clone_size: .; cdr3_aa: CASSRRDRDGEQYF
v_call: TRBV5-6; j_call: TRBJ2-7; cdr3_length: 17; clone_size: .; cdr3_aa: CASSLLAAQASSYEQYF
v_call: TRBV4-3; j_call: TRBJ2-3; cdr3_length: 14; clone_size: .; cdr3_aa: CASSQDTGGNTQYF
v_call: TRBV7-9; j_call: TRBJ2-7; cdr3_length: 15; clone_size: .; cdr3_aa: CASSPSRENQLEQYF
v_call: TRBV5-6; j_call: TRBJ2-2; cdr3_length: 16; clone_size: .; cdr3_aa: CASSWGLAGVNGELFF
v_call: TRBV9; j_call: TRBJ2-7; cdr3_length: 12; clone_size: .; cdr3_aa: CASSAQGTEQYF
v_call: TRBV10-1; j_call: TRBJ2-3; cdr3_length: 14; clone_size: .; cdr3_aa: CASRGGRSGDTQYF
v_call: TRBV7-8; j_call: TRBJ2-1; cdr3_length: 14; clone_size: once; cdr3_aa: CASSSGGYYNEQFF
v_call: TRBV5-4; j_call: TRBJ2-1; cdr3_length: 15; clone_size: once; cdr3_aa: CASSRPGQAYNEQFF
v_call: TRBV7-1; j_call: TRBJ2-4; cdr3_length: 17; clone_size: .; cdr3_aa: CASSLDVSGRAKNIQYF
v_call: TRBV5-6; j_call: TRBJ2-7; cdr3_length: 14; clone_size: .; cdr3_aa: CASSWGQGNYEQYF
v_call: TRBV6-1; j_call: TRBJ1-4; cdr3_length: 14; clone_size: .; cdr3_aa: CASSEGSSGEKLFF
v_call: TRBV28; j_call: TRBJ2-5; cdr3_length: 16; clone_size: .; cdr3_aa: CASSLWGTSGKETQYF
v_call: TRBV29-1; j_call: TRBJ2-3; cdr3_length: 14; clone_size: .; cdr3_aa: CSVVGESSTDTQYF
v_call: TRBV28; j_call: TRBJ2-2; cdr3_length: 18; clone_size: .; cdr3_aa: CASTHSWGQIKSTGELFF
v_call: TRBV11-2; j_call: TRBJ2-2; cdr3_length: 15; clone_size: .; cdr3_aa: CASSLAGGSSGELFF
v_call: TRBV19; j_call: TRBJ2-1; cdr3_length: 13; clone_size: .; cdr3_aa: CASGGDSYNEQFF
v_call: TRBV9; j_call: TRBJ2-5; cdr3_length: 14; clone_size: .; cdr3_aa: CASSVSGIGETQYF
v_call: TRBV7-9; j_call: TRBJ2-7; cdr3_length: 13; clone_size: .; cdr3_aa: CASSFQEGPEQYF
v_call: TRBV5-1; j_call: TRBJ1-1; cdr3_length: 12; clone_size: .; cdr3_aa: CASSTGAPEAFF
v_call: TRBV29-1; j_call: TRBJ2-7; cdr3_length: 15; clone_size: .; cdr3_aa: CSVVFPGRGSYEQYF
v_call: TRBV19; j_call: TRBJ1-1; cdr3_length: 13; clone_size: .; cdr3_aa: CASNGTGLTEAFF
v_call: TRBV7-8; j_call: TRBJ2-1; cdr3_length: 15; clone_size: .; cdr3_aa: CASSLGTSGRGEQFF
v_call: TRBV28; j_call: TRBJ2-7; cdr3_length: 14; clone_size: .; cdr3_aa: CASTLRGQSYEQYF
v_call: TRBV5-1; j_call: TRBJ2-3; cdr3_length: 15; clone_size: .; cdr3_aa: CASSLRGGSTDTQYF